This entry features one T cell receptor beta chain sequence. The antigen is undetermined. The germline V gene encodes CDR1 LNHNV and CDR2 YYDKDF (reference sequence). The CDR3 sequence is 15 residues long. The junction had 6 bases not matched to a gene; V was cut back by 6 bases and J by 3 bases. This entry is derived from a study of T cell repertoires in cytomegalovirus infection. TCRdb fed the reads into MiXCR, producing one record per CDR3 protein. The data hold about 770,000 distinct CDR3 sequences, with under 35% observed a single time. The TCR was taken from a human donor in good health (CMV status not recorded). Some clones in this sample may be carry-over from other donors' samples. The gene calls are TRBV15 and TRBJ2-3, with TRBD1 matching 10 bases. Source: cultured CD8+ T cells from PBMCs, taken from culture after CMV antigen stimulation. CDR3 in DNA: TGTGCCACCAGGCCCAGGGACAGGGGTACAGATACGCAGTATTTT. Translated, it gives CATRPRDRGTDTQYF.